These 9 T cell receptor beta chains came from one sample sequenced in a study of Ad26.COV2.S vaccination and SARS-CoV-2 variants. Clones were read by immunoSEQ multiplex PCR, and TCRdb kept only the in-frame ones, dropping some. The data show 350,000 to 400,000 clones, approximately 86% seen once. The sample's treatment: about 20 received Ad26.COV2.S at low or high dose, single or two shots; 5 received placebo; per-sample allocation not given. Sampling took place 63 days after the first vaccine or placebo injection. This specimen was peripheral blood, taken in a trial of Ad26.COV2.S vaccine versus placebo. The receptor source for this set is a person between 18 and 60 years old who received the Ad26.COV2.S COVID-19 vaccine or a placebo.

The V gene is TRBV7-2, the J gene TRBJ1-6, with TRBD1 as a possible D gene (5 bases). CDR1 is SGHTA and CDR2 is FQGNSA in the germline V gene. The CDR3 spans 12 residues. Trimming cost V 5 bases and J 14 bases, with 13 bases left between them. In nucleotides, the CDR3 is TGTGCCAGCAGCCTAGGGGACGGTTCCCTCCACTTT. Amino acid sequence: CASSLGDGSLHF. Full variable domain (remainder filled in from reference TRBV7-2 and TRBJ1-6): GAGVSQSPSNKVTEKGKDVELRCDPISGHTALYWYRQSLGQGLEFLIYFQGNSAPDKSGLPSDRFSAERTGGSVSTLTIQRTQQEDSAVYLCASSLGDGSLHFGNGTRLTVT.

This chain links TRBV6-6 with TRBJ2-7; D is possibly TRBD2 (6 bases). Germline CDR1 reads MNHNY; CDR2 reads SVGAGI (reference sequence). The V and J ends lost 1 base and 1 base respectively, with 11 bases between them. The CDR3 has 15 residues. The CDR3 protein is CASSYFYGGSYEQYF. The CDR3 DNA sequence: TGTGCCAGCAGTTACTTTTACGGGGGTTCCTACGAGCAGTACTTC.

The J gene is TRBJ2-1, the V gene TRBV3-1 (or the pseudogene TRBV3-2); 8 nucleotides agree with TRBD2. Germline V gene sequence: CDR1 LGHDT, CDR2 YNNKEL (reference sequence). This CDR3 is 13 amino acids long. V shed 1 base, J shed 10 bases, and the junction held 3 bases outside the gene matches. Here the CDR3 reads CASSQGTSYEQFF. CDR3 in DNA: TGTGCCAGCAGCCAAGGGACTAGCTACGAGCAGTTCTTC.

The chain joins TRBV5-4 to TRBJ2-2; D is perhaps TRBD1 (6 bases). Deletions cut 1 base from V and 6 bases from J, with 10 bases between. CDR1 is SGHNT and CDR2 is YYREEE in the germline V gene (reference sequence). The CDR3 has 14 amino acids. CDR3 loop: CASSLLGHSGELFF. Written as DNA, the CDR3 is TGTGCCAGCAGCTTGCTGGGACACTCCGGGGAGCTGTTTTTT.

On this clone: Other DNA variants within this sample encode the same CDR3. The chain is built from TRBV18 and TRBJ2-1; D unclear. The germline CDR1 and CDR2 sequences are KGHSH and LQKENI. The CDR3 sequence is 12 residues long. Trimming took off 6 bases at V and 2 bases at J, with 5 bases between the two ends. CDR3: CASSPPYNEQFF. The CDR3 nucleotides read TGTGCCAGCTCGCCCCCCTACAATGAGCAGTTCTTC. The whole variable domain, filled in from reference TRBV18 and TRBJ2-1, reads NAGVMQNPRHLVRRRGQEARLRCSPMKGHSHVYWYRQLPEEGLKFMVYLQKENIIDESGMPKERFSAEFPKEGPSILRIQQVVRGDSAAYFCASSPPYNEQFFGPGTRLTVL.

This chain links TRBV6-2 or TRBV6-3 with TRBJ1-2; no firm D call. V was cut by 5 bases and J by 5 bases, with 12 bases left in between. The CDR3 contains 13 residues. Germline CDR1 reads MNHEY; CDR2 reads SVGEGT. The CDR3 DNA sequence: TGTGCCAGCAGTCTAGGACCGACTTATGGCTACACCTTC. Translating gives CASSLGPTYGYTF.

The J gene is TRBJ2-2, the V gene TRBV6-5; tentative D call: TRBD2 (5 bases). V lost 7 bases, J lost 0 bases, and 12 bases lay in between. The CDR3 has 15 amino acids. Germline V lookup: CDR1 MNHEY, CDR2 SVGAGI. The CDR3 here is CASMSGSSNTGELFF. As DNA, the CDR3 is TGTGCCAGCATGAGCGGTAGCTCGAACACCGGGGAGCTGTTTTTT.

This sequence joins TRBV5-6 and TRBJ2-3; 10 nucleotides agree with TRBD1. V gave up 4 bases and J gave up 6 bases; unmatched junction bases: 8. The CDR3 is 15 amino acids. Germline V lookup: CDR1 SGHDT, CDR2 YYEEEE. CDR3 sequence reads: CASSPRTGGTDTQYF. CDR3 in DNA: TGTGCCAGCAGCCCACGGACAGGGGGGACGGATACGCAGTATTTT.

The J gene is TRBJ1-1, the V gene TRBV2; TRBD1 might be the D (6 bases). Looked up from germline, CDR1 is SNHLY and CDR2 is FYNNEI. Trimming removed 9 bases from V and 4 bases from J, with 21 bases in between. This CDR3 has 15 residues. The CDR3 DNA reads TGTGCCAGTTGCAAACAGGGAAAAGGGGGCACTGAAGCTTTCTTT. Translated: CASCKQGKGGTEAFF.